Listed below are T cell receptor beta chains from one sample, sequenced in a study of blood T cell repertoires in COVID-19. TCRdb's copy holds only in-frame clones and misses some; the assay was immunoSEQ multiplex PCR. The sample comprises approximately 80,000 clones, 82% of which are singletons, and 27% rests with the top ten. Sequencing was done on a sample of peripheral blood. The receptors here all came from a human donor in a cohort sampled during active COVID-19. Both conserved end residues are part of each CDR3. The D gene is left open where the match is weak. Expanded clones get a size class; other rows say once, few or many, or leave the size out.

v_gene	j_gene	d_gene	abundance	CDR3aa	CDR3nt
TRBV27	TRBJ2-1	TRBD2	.	CASSRTSVSDEQFF	TGTGCCAGCAGTAGAACTAGCGTCTCCGATGAGCAGTTCTTC
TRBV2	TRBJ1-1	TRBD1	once	CASSLGGFGTEAFF	TGTGCCAGCAGCCTAGGGGGCTTTGGGACTGAAGCTTTCTTT
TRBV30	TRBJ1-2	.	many	CAWSGSVYGYTF	TGTGCCTGGAGTGGCTCAGTCTATGGCTACACCTTC
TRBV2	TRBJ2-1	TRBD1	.	CASIGTGVPEQFF	TGTGCCAGCATCGGGACAGGGGTTCCTGAGCAGTTCTTC
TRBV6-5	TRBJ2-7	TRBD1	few	CATRTGAYEQYF	TGTGCCACCCGGACAGGGGCCTACGAGCAGTACTTC
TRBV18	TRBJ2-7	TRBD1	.	CASSRGTGATSYEQYF	TGTGCCAGCTCACGAGGGACAGGGGCCACCTCCTACGAGCAGTACTTC
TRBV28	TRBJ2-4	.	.	CASSPGVGNIQYF	TGTGCCAGCAGCCCCGGGGTGGGAAACATTCAGTACTTC
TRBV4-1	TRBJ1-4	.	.	CASSPVGGSGEKLFF	TGCGCCAGCAGCCCAGTGGGGGGGAGTGGGGAAAAACTGTTTTTT
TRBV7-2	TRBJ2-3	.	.	CASSLDFRGDTQYF	TGTGCCAGCAGCTTGGACTTCCGCGGCGATACGCAGTATTTT
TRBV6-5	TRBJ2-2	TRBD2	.	CASTGLAATGELFF	TGTGCCAGCACTGGACTAGCGGCAACCGGGGAGCTGTTTTTT
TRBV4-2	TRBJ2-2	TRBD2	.	CASSQASGGTGELFF	TGTGCCAGCAGCCAGGCTAGCGGGGGCACCGGGGAGCTGTTTTTT
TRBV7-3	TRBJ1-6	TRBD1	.	CASSSQGAGYNSPLHF	TGTGCCAGCAGCTCACAGGGGGCGGGTTATAATTCACCCCTCCACTTT
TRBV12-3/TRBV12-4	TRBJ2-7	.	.	CASRTGRGEQYF	TGTGCCAGCAGGACCGGACGGGGAGAGCAGTACTTC
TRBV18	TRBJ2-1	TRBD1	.	CASSDRQGENEQFF	TGTGCCAGCTCGGATCGACAGGGAGAGAATGAGCAGTTCTTC
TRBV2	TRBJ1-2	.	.	CASSEAGLPGYTF	TGTGCCAGCAGTGAAGCGGGACTGCCCGGCTACACCTTC
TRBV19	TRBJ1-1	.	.	CASSILDGGATTEAFF	TGTGCCAGTAGTATACTCGACGGGGGGGCTACCACTGAAGCTTTCTTT
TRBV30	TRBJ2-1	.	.	CAWSPGLYNEQFF	TGTGCCTGGAGTCCAGGACTATACAATGAGCAGTTCTTC
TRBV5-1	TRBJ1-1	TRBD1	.	CASSFPYRGRNTEAFF	TGCGCCAGCAGCTTTCCTTACAGGGGACGGAACACTGAAGCTTTCTTT
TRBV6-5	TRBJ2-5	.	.	CASSQQQGQETQYF	TGTGCCAGCAGCCAACAACAGGGTCAAGAGACCCAGTACTTC
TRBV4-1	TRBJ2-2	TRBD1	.	CASSARDRGNTGELFF	TGCGCCAGCAGCGCCCGGGACAGGGGAAACACCGGGGAGCTGTTTTTT
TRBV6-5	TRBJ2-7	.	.	CASSPYMGWEQYF	TGTGCCAGCAGTCCATACATGGGCTGGGAGCAGTACTTC
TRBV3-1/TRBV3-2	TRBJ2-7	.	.	CASSQAPRPGVVEQYF	TGTGCCAGCAGCCAAGCCCCCCGTCCCGGAGTAGTCGAGCAGTACTTC
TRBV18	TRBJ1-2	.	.	CASSPRQELLTTGYGYTF	TGTGCCAGCTCACCCCGACAGGAACTACTCACTACGGGCTATGGCTACACCTTC
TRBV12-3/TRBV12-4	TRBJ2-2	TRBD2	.	CASRPAGGGELFF	TGTGCCAGCAGGCCCGCGGGGGGAGGGGAGCTGTTTTTT
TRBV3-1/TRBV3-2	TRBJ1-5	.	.	CASSQEEGQGGYSNQPQHF	TGTGCCAGCAGCCAAGAAGAGGGGCAAGGGGGATATAGCAATCAGCCCCAGCATTTT
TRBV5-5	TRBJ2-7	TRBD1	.	CASSSLQGSSYEQYF	TGTGCCAGCAGCTCTCTACAGGGGTCTTCATACGAGCAGTACTTC
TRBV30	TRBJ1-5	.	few	CAWSTGQFMGGNQPQHF	TGTGCCTGGAGCACCGGACAGTTTATGGGGGGCAATCAGCCCCAGCATTTT
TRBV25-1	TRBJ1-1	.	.	CASSVRGVGTEAFF	TGTGCCAGCAGTGTACGGGGGGTCGGCACTGAAGCTTTCTTT
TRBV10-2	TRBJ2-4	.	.	CASSESTGGLNIQYF	TGCGCCAGCAGTGAGTCGACGGGGGGCTTAAACATTCAGTACTTC
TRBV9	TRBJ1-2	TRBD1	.	CASARDSQFYGYTF	TGTGCCAGCGCTCGGGACAGCCAGTTCTATGGCTACACCTTC
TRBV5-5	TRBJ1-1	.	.	CASSLGRNTEAFF	TGTGCCAGCAGCTTGGGCAGGAACACTGAAGCTTTCTTT
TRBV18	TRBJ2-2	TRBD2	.	CASSPQLGAGLEAGELFF	TGTGCCAGCTCACCCCAACTCGGGGCCGGACTAGAGGCCGGGGAGCTGTTTTTT
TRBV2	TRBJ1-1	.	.	CASSEAGRVTEAFF	TGTGCCAGCAGTGAAGCCGGCAGGGTTACTGAAGCTTTCTTT
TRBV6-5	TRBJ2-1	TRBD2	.	CASSYSASGPNEQFF	TGTGCCAGCAGTTACTCGGCTAGCGGTCCCAATGAGCAGTTCTTC